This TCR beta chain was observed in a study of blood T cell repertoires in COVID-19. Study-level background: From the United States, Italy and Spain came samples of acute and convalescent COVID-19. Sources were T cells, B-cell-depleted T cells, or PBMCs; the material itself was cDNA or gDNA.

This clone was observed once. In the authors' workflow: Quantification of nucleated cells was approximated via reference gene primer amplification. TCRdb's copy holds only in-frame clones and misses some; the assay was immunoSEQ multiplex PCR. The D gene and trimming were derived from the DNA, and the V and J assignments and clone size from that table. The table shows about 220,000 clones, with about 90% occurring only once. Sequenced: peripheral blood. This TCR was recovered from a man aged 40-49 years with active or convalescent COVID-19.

As DNA, the CDR3 is TGTGCCAGCAGCGCACAGGGGGATCAGCCCCAGCATTTT. It encodes CASSAQGDQPQHF. This chain links TRBV7-3 with TRBJ1-5, with TRBD1 identical over 8 bases. The germline CDR1 and CDR2 sequences are SGHTA and FQGTGA. This CDR3 spans 13 amino acids. V was clipped by 5 bases and J by 5 bases; unmatched bases: 2.